The 32 T cell receptor beta chains reported below all come from one sample, sequenced in a study of long-term antiretroviral therapy in people with HIV. Version v3.0 of the immunoSEQ assay was performed at survey level. Generated by immunoSEQ multiplex PCR, the TCRdb table keeps only in-frame clones and is missing some. The data hold about 18,000 clones, with around 74% observed a single time. This specimen consisted of unsorted PBMCs, obtained at the start of antiretroviral therapy, before treatment. The origin of the receptors is a man aged 18 to 30 with HIV.

The chain couples TRBV5-4 to TRBJ2-5; 8 nucleotides match TRBD2. CDR1 is SGHNT, CDR2 YYREEE, per germline (reference sequence). Unmatched junction bases numbered 5, after V lost 8 bases and J lost 5 bases. The CDR3 loop spans 12 amino acids. The CDR3: CASSRGEETQYF. In DNA, the CDR3 is TGTGCCAGTTCGCGGGGGGAGGAGACCCAGTACTTC.

CDR3 amino acids: CASSALDEKTQYF. The CDR3 DNA reads TGTGCCAGCAGCGCCTTGGACGAAAAGACCCAGTACTTC. The V call is TRBV21-1, the J call TRBJ2-5. TRBV21-1 is assigned pseudogene status. The length of the CDR3 is 13 residues.

This chain connects TRBV15 to TRBJ1-2; D not certain. Germline assignment: CDR1 LNHNV and CDR2 YYDKDF (reference sequence). V was pared by 0 bases and J by 5 bases, with 16 bases between. CDR3 length equals 16 residues. The CDR3 coding sequence is TGTGCCACCAGCAGAGATAGCGGTATGGAGGAATATGGCTACACCTTC. It codes for CATSRDSGMEEYGYTF. Variable domain in full (rest from reference TRBV15 and TRBJ1-2): DAMVIQNPRYQVTQFGKPVTLSCSQTLNHNVMYWYQQKSSQAPKLLFHYYDKDFNNEADTPDNFQSRRPNTSFCFLDIRSPGLGDTAMYLCATSRDSGMEEYGYTFGSGTRLTVV.

The chain has TRBV27 and TRBJ1-3, with D possibly matching TRBD1 (5 bases). V was trimmed by 0 bases and J by 5 bases, leaving 32 bases between them. Germline V gene data show CDR1 as MNHEY and CDR2 as SMNVEV (reference sequence). The CDR3 has 22 residues. CDR3 amino acids: CASSLSRRAGLDPESWRNTIYF. In nucleotides, the CDR3 is TGTGCCAGCAGTTTATCAAGGAGGGCAGGGCTCGACCCCGAAAGCTGGAGAAACACCATATATTTT.

This clone was recorded only once. The same CDR3 can be traced to other DNA sequences in this sample. The chain recombines TRBV11-2 with TRBJ2-3; no clear D gene. This CDR3 has 15 amino acids. Looked up from germline, CDR1 is SGHAT and CDR2 is FQNNGV. Trimming cost V 1 base and J 2 bases, with 10 bases left between them. The CDR3: CASSLVGTITDTQYF. CDR3 bases: TGTGCCAGCAGCTTAGTAGGAACAATCACAGATACGCAGTATTTT. Filled out from reference TRBV11-2 and TRBJ2-3, the complete variable domain reads EAGVAQSPRYKIIEKRQSVAFWCNPISGHATLYWYQQILGQGPKLLIQFQNNGVVDDSQLPKDRFSAERLKGVDSTLKIQPAKLEDSAVYLCASSLVGTITDTQYFGPGTRLTVL.

The chain couples TRBV7-2 to TRBJ2-1, with 13 nucleotides matching TRBD2. V trimming: 2 bases; J trimming: 10 bases; junction bases outside the gene matches: 11. The CDR3 has 17 residues. Germline V CDR1 and CDR2: SGHTA, FQGNSA. CDR3 loop: CASSLNPGLAGLWEQFF. The CDR3 DNA sequence: TGTGCCAGCAGCTTAAACCCGGGACTAGCGGGATTGTGGGAGCAGTTCTTC.

The chain employs TRBV19 and TRBJ1-1; D unresolved. The V gene lost 7 bases and the J gene lost 1 base, with 16 bases spanning the gap. Germline values: CDR1 LNHDA, CDR2 SQIVND (reference sequence). This CDR3 contains 15 residues. The CDR3 region has the DNA TGTGCCAGTAATAGTTTCGGGCAGAAGAACACTGAAGCTTTCTTT. It encodes CASNSFGQKNTEAFF.

This chain connects TRBV15 to TRBJ2-1; 7 nucleotides line up with TRBD1. In germline, CDR1 is LNHNV, CDR2 YYDKDF (reference sequence). J lost 7 bases, V lost 0 bases, and 0 bases had no gene match. The CDR3 length is 13 residues. As DNA, the CDR3 is TGTGCCACCAGCAGAGACAGGGGGAATGAGCAGTTCTTC. Amino acid sequence: CATSRDRGNEQFF.

This chain joins TRBV2 and TRBJ2-7; 10 bases are a match to TRBD2. V dropped 5 bases and J dropped 4; count of bases not matched to a gene: 17. This CDR3 spans 18 amino acids. Germline lookup yields CDR1 SNHLY and CDR2 FYNNEI. CDR3 protein: CASSLPKGSGRTQYEQYF. CDR3 in DNA: TGTGCCAGCAGTCTCCCCAAAGGTAGCGGGAGGACCCAATACGAGCAGTACTTC.

The rearrangement links TRBV6-6 to TRBJ2-7, with D hard to call. CDR1 is MNHNY and CDR2 is SVGAGI in the germline V gene (reference sequence). V was shortened by 6 bases and J by 3 bases, with 6 bases between the two germline ends. The CDR3 runs to 11 residues. CDR3 bases: TGTGCCAGCAGCCTACTCTACGAGCAGTACTTC. Amino acid sequence: CASSLLYEQYF.

This rearrangement joins TRBV4-3 to TRBJ2-2; perhaps TRBD2 as D (7 bases). This CDR3 has 18 residues. Germline-derived CDR1 and CDR2 are LGHNA and YSLEER. The V gene lost 2 bases and the J gene lost 5 bases, with 21 bases spanning the gap. The CDR3: CASSQTAAGEGKTGELFF. CDR3 DNA sequence: TGCGCCAGCAGCCAAACGGCGGCAGGGGAGGGGAAGACCGGGGAGCTGTTTTTT.

This rearrangement joins TRBV7-9 to TRBJ2-3; 12 nucleotides line up with TRBD2. The germline CDR1 and CDR2 sequences are SEHNR and FQNEAQ (reference sequence). CDR3 size: 14 residues. V lost 4 bases to trimming and J lost 6 bases; unmatched junction nucleotides: 2. DNA of the CDR3: TGTGCCAGCAGCTCTAGCGGGAGGGGCGATACGCAGTATTTT. Translation gives CASSSSGRGDTQYF.

By share of the sample, this clone is medium-sized (0.01 to 0.1%). This chain links TRBV7-9 with TRBJ2-7; TRBD1 aligns across 9 bases. The CDR3 is 17 amino acids. Per germline, CDR1 SEHNR and CDR2 FQNEAQ (reference sequence). Unmatched junction bases numbered 16, after V lost 5 bases and J lost 5 bases. The CDR3 loop is CASSPRTSGTGRHEQYF. The CDR3 DNA sequence: TGTGCCAGCAGCCCTAGAACCTCCGGGACAGGGAGGCACGAGCAGTACTTC. Together with reference TRBV7-9 and TRBJ2-7, the CDR3 gives the full variable domain: DTGVSQNPRHKITKRGQNVTFRCDPISEHNRLYWYRQTLGQGPEFLTYFQNEAQLEKSRLLSDRFSAERPKGSFSTLEIQRTEQGDSAMYLCASSPRTSGTGRHEQYFGPGTRLTVT.

This chain joins TRBV5-1 and TRBJ1-4; 10 bases match TRBD1. With V trimmed by 2 bases and J by 5 bases, 6 bases remained unmatched. The length of the CDR3 is 16 residues. CDR1 SGHRS and CDR2 YFSETQ come from the germline V gene. CDR3 DNA sequence: TGCGCCAGCAGCTTTGGGGGACAGGGGAGGAATGAAAAACTGTTTTTT. As protein: CASSFGGQGRNEKLFF.

The CDR3 coding sequence is TGTGCCAGCAGCTTATTTAGTGAGTCCGCCAGCTCTGGGGCCAACGTCCTGACTTTC. This translates into CASSLFSESASSGANVLTF. The rearrangement joins TRBV11-2 to TRBJ2-6; D not resolved. In germline, CDR1 is SGHAT, CDR2 FQNNGV. V was clipped by 2 bases and J by 0 bases, with 17 bases between them. The CDR3 covers 19 residues.

This sequence joins TRBV19 and TRBJ1-3; TRBD1 might be the D (5 bases). Germline V gene data show CDR1 as LNHDA and CDR2 as SQIVND (reference sequence). V lost 9 bases to trimming and J lost 0 bases, with 12 bases between them. CDR3 length equals 14 residues. CDR3 DNA sequence: TGTGCCAGCCGGGGGACTCTCTCTGGAAACACCATATATTTT. Protein product: CASRGTLSGNTIYF.

The chain is built from TRBV19 and TRBJ1-5; 7 positions match TRBD1. The CDR3 extends over 13 amino acids. V gave up 5 bases and J gave up 6 bases; unmatched junction bases: 4. Germline V lookup: CDR1 LNHDA, CDR2 SQIVND (reference sequence). The CDR3 here is CASSATGLQPQHF. The DNA for the CDR3 is TGTGCCAGTAGTGCGACAGGGCTTCAGCCCCAGCATTTT. The full variable domain, in which reference TRBV19 and TRBJ1-5 provide the parts outside the CDR3, is DGGITQSPKYLFRKEGQNVTLSCEQNLNHDAMYWYRQDPGQGLRLIYYSQIVNDFQKGDIAEGYSVSREKKESFPLTVTSAQKNPTAFYLCASSATGLQPQHFGDGTRLSIL.

The chain carries TRBV28 and TRBJ1-5, with D unclear. V was shortened by 6 bases and J by 7 bases, with 22 bases between the two germline ends. This CDR3 has 16 residues. Germline CDR1 and CDR2: MDHEN and SYDVKM. CDR3 sequence (DNA): TGTGCCAGCAGCCCCAGGACGAATTGGGGAGGACAGCCCCAGCATTTT. This sequence encodes CASSPRTNWGGQPQHF.

This clone came up once. The chain carries TRBV5-4 and TRBJ2-3; 10 positions agree with TRBD2. With 4 bases clipped from V and 4 bases from J, the junction kept 6 bases outside the gene matches. Germline CDR1 and CDR2: SGHNT and YYREEE (reference sequence). This CDR3 spans 15 amino acids. As DNA, the CDR3 is TGTGCCAGCAGCGCGCCTAGCGGGGGAGCAGATACGCAGTATTTT. Protein: CASSAPSGGADTQYF.

This sequence joins TRBV10-3 and TRBJ2-7; no definite D call. The CDR3 has 12 amino acids. Germline-derived CDR1 and CDR2 are ENHRY and SYGVKD. V was clipped by 3 bases and J by 0 bases, with 3 bases between them. This chain's CDR3 is CAISESSYEQYF. Written as DNA, the CDR3 is TGTGCCATCAGTGAAAGCTCCTACGAGCAGTACTTC.

This chain links TRBV25-1 with TRBJ1-5, with no clear D. The CDR3 runs to 11 residues. Trimming took off 8 bases at V and 9 bases at J, with 11 bases between the two ends. In germline, CDR1 is MGHDK, CDR2 SYGVNS. This CDR3 reads CASGHLGPQHF. The CDR3 bases are TGTGCCAGCGGTCATCTTGGGCCCCAGCATTTT.

The chain employs TRBV6-1 and TRBJ2-1; 12 bases agree with TRBD2. This CDR3 has 14 amino acids. Trimming removed 10 bases from V and 9 bases from J; junction bases left unmatched: 10. Germline CDR1 MNHNS, CDR2 SASEGT. The chain's CDR3 is CAIRLAGEGGEQFF. The CDR3 nucleotides are TGTGCCATACGACTAGCGGGAGAGGGTGGTGAGCAGTTCTTC.

This clone counts as medium-sized. The chain links TRBV6-5 to TRBJ2-7, with D tentatively TRBD2 (5 bases). This CDR3 region has 13 residues. Germline-derived CDR1 and CDR2 are MNHEY and SVGAGI. V was trimmed by 0 bases and J by 6 bases, leaving 9 bases between them. The CDR3 DNA is TGTGCCAGCAGTTACTCAACTGGGAGCGAGCAGTACTTC. It is translated as CASSYSTGSEQYF.

The chain has TRBV5-1 and TRBJ1-2; 7 bases align to TRBD1. Germline V gives CDR1 SGHRS, CDR2 YFSETQ. V gave up 4 bases and J gave up 0 bases; unmatched junction bases: 12. The length of the CDR3 is 17 residues. The CDR3, as DNA: TGCGCCAGCAGCGTTGGTTTAGGGACAGACACTAACTATGGCTACACCTTC. It encodes CASSVGLGTDTNYGYTF.

The chain uses TRBV6-6 and TRBJ1-3, with 7 bases that match TRBD1. Per germline, CDR1 MNHNY and CDR2 SVGAGI (reference sequence). This CDR3 has 14 amino acids. J gave up 3 bases and V 6 bases, and 5 bases lay outside the gene matches. The DNA of the CDR3 is TGTGCCAGCAGCTTTACAGGGGTTGGAAACACCATATATTTT. Translation: CASSFTGVGNTIYF.

The V gene is TRBV6-5, the J gene TRBJ1-2, with 8 bases fitting TRBD1. This CDR3 has 13 residues. J was trimmed by 7 bases and V by 2 bases; bases with no gene match: 3. In germline, CDR1 is MNHEY, CDR2 SVGAGI. CDR3 bases: TGTGCCAGCAGTTACACAGGGGGACGTGGCTACACCTTC. It specifies CASSYTGGRGYTF.

The gene calls are TRBV5-6 and TRBJ1-3; 8 positions match TRBD1. J gave up 7 bases and V 4 bases, and 13 bases lay outside the gene matches. Germline CDR1 SGHDT, CDR2 YYEEEE. This CDR3 has 16 residues. The CDR3 nucleotides read TGTGCCAGCAGCCCTGACAGGGGAACCCGGAGGAACACCATATATTTT. The encoded protein is CASSPDRGTRRNTIYF.

This clone was seen a few times. This sequence joins TRBV5-1 and TRBJ2-4; weak D call: TRBD2 (5 bases). Germline CDR1 is SGHRS and CDR2 is YFSETQ. Trimming removed 4 bases from V and 2 bases from J, with 19 bases in between. This CDR3 has 17 residues. Written as DNA, the CDR3 is TGCGCCAGCAGCCCAGTTGAGAGGGTGTTACCCAAAAACATTCAGTACTTC. It specifies CASSPVERVLPKNIQYF.

V is TRBV7-9 and J is TRBJ2-7; tentatively, D is TRBD2 (6 bases). V lost 4 bases to trimming and J lost 2 bases, with 15 bases between them. Germline loops: CDR1 SEHNR, CDR2 FQNEAQ (reference sequence). This CDR3 has 15 amino acids. The CDR3 DNA reads as TGTGCCAGCAGCTCCACCGGGACTGTTACCTACGAGCAGTACTTC. Translated: CASSSTGTVTYEQYF. The full variable domain, in which reference TRBV7-9 and TRBJ2-7 provide the parts outside the CDR3, is DTGVSQNPRHKITKRGQNVTFRCDPISEHNRLYWYRQTLGQGPEFLTYFQNEAQLEKSRLLSDRFSAERPKGSFSTLEIQRTEQGDSAMYLCASSSTGTVTYEQYFGPGTRLTVT.

The genes are TRBV11-2 and TRBJ2-2; D may be TRBD1 (5 bases). The V gene's germline CDR1 is SGHAT and CDR2 FQNNGV. This CDR3 contains 16 residues. Trimming stripped 5 bases from V and 2 bases from J, with 15 bases between. The CDR3 reads CASSPKTVTNTGELFF. The DNA for the CDR3 is TGTGCCAGCAGCCCTAAGACAGTCACAAACACCGGGGAGCTGTTTTTT. The full variable domain, completed using reference TRBV11-2 and TRBJ2-2, is EAGVAQSPRYKIIEKRQSVAFWCNPISGHATLYWYQQILGQGPKLLIQFQNNGVVDDSQLPKDRFSAERLKGVDSTLKIQPAKLEDSAVYLCASSPKTVTNTGELFFGEGSRLTVL.

The genes are TRBV27 and TRBJ2-7; no clear D. The CDR3 totals 15 residues. Germline V gene data show CDR1 as MNHEY and CDR2 as SMNVEV (reference sequence). The V end was cut by 6 bases, the J end by 0 bases, with 15 bases between. CDR3 region: CASSPLRLNSYEQYF. In DNA, the CDR3 is TGTGCCAGCAGCCCACTACGTCTAAACTCCTACGAGCAGTACTTC.

In its sample, this clone ranks as large. The chain couples TRBV6-6 to TRBJ2-1; possibly TRBD1 or TRBD2 for D (5 bases each). This CDR3 spans 13 amino acids. From germline, CDR1 is MNHNY and CDR2 SVGAGI (reference sequence). Trimming removed 6 bases from V and 5 bases from J, with 11 bases in between. CDR3 loop: CASSPGPDNEQFF. CDR3 coding DNA: TGTGCCAGCAGCCCGGGGCCCGACAATGAGCAGTTCTTC.